This T cell receptor (beta chain) emerged from a study of T cell responses to AZD1222 COVID-19 vaccine. This CDR3 is built from 15 residues. V shed 1 base and J shed 8 bases, with 12 bases lying between them. Germline loops: CDR1 ENHRY, CDR2 SYGVKD. Some clones are missing from TCRdb's copy, which holds only in-frame ones; the method was immunoSEQ multiplex PCR. The data show tens of thousands of clones, about 85% seen once. The chain uses TRBV10-3 and TRBJ1-6; a possible D gene is TRBD1 (5 bases). The input for sequencing was peripheral blood, taken on day 0 of AZD1222 vaccination. This receptor was identified in an adult in good health. The CDR3 bases are TGTGCCATCAGTGAGTACGGGGGTTCGGATTCACCCCTCCACTTT. Translation: CAISEYGGSDSPLHF.